This section outlines one TCR beta chain sequence together with its context. No antigen is known for it. This may arise from a read error, as a much more abundant clone is one base away. The data were obtained in a study of T cells in Graves' hyperthyroidism and ophthalmopathy. About the research overall: Peripheral blood was obtained at initial diagnosis, preceding any treatment.

Each diagnosis drew on symptoms, thyroxine, TRAb, thyroid ultrasound and orbital computed tomography findings. Cells are PBMCs isolated from about 10 ml of fresh blood. The study's findings and limits: Blood samples included most of the expanded thyroid clonotypes exceeding 0.001.

Germline CDR1 ENHRY, CDR2 SYGVKD. The CDR3 has 14 amino acids. Amplified TCR beta CDR3 regions derived from RNA transcripts. RT-PCR in the first round (using the HTBI primer set) targeted the TCR CDR3. TCRdb ran MiXCR on the multiplex PCR reads and lists one entry per CDR3 protein. The table shows more than 550,000 distinct CDR3 sequences, with 17% occurring only once. The TCR originated in a man aged 45-60 years with Graves' hyperthyroidism. The chain combines TRBV10-3 with TRBJ2-7, with 10 positions matching TRBD2. Matching the DNA end better, TRBJ2-1 makes the J call doubtful. Source material: blood. The CDR3 region is CAISEASGSYEQFF. CDR3 DNA: TGTGCCATCAGTGAGGCTAGCGGGAGTTACGAGCAGTTCTTC.